Shown below are 22 T cell receptor beta chains from a single sample sequenced in a study of beta chain features in type 1 diabetes. Study-wide points: Moderate but significant shortening of TCRB CDR3s was recorded in all four CD4+ subsets from Type 1 diabetes patients.

Their antigens remain unidentified. Every isolated RNA sample was fully reverse transcribed, so sequencing captured expressed TCRB transcripts. Some clones are missing from TCRdb's copy, which holds only in-frame ones; the method was immunoSEQ multiplex PCR. The sample consists of nearly 350,000 clones, approximately 10% of them appearing once. The source material was central memory CD4+ T cells from blood. All receptors come from a man aged 25-45 years with type 1 diabetes.

This clone was seen only a few times. The sample has other DNA sequences that encode this CDR3 too. The chain uses TRBV7-2 and TRBJ2-7, with D possibly being TRBD1 (6 bases). Trimming removed 2 bases at V and 0 bases at J, with 8 bases between. Per the germline V gene, CDR1 is SGHTA and CDR2 is FQGNSA. The CDR3 has 14 residues. CDR3 region: CASSLTGSSYEQYF. The CDR3 region has the DNA TGTGCCAGCAGCTTAACAGGGTCCTCCTACGAGCAGTACTTC.

This clone was seen more than once but under ten times. The chain recombines TRBV9 with TRBJ2-3; D is possibly TRBD1 (6 bases). V was trimmed by 4 bases and J by 4 bases, leaving 13 bases between them. Germline V gene sequence: CDR1 SGDLS, CDR2 YYNGEE. This CDR3 is 14 amino acids long. In nucleotides, the CDR3 is TGTGCCAGCAGCCCCCGGACAGAACCAGATACGCAGTATTTT. It codes for CASSPRTEPDTQYF.

The chain employs TRBV18 and TRBJ2-1; D remains unclear. Trimming removed 5 bases from V and 5 bases from J, with 10 bases in between. Germline lookup yields CDR1 KGHSH and CDR2 LQKENI. The CDR3 length is 13 residues. The CDR3, as DNA: TGTGCCAGCTCAACCGACGGTGACAATGAGCAGTTCTTC. Protein: CASSTDGDNEQFF.

The table lists this clone with a few counts. V and J are TRBV2 and TRBJ2-1, with TRBD1 matching 7 bases. Germline V gives CDR1 SNHLY, CDR2 FYNNEI. The CDR3 contains 14 residues. Trimming removed 5 bases from V and 3 bases from J; junction bases left unmatched: 4. This CDR3 is CASSKTGVYNEQFF. In nucleotides, the CDR3 is TGTGCCAGCAGTAAAACAGGGGTCTACAATGAGCAGTTCTTC.

This chain joins TRBV5-4 and TRBJ2-4; 9 nucleotides align to TRBD2. Losses at the gene ends were 3 bases for V and 1 base for J; bases not matched to a gene: 11. The germline CDR1 and CDR2 sequences are SGHNT and YYREEE (reference sequence). This CDR3 region has 18 residues. In nucleotides, the CDR3 is TGTGCCAGCAGCTCCGGGACTAGCCGTGTTGGGGCCAAAAACATTCAGTACTTC. The encoded protein is CASSSGTSRVGAKNIQYF.

This clone showed up just a few times. This sequence joins TRBV15 and TRBJ2-7; D is possibly TRBD1 (6 bases). Germline loops: CDR1 LNHNV, CDR2 YYDKDF (reference sequence). V lost 0 bases and J 5 bases, leaving 14 bases between the germline ends. This CDR3 contains 15 residues. The CDR3 DNA reads TGTGCCACCAGCAGAGATGGGAACAGGGTCAACGAGCAGTACTTC. Its translation is CATSRDGNRVNEQYF.

The table lists this clone with many counts. V is TRBV19 and J is TRBJ2-1; D is perhaps TRBD2 (5 bases). The CDR3 is made up of 15 amino acids. V lost 3 bases and J lost 10, with 19 bases in between. Germline lookup yields CDR1 LNHDA and CDR2 SQIVND (reference sequence). As DNA, the CDR3 is TGTGCCAGTAGTATTCGGAGCGGTGGGCGACGGGAGCAGTTCTTC. Protein: CASSIRSGGRREQFF.

This chain connects TRBV11-2 to TRBJ1-2; no firm D call. The CDR3 contains 13 residues. Looked up from germline, CDR1 is SGHAT and CDR2 is FQNNGV. Trimming stripped 1 base from V and 1 base from J, with 4 bases between. The CDR3 bases are TGTGCCAGCAGCTTAGGGATTAACTATGGCTACACCTTC. Translated: CASSLGINYGYTF.

The V call is TRBV27, the J call TRBJ1-6, with a weak D call TRBD1 (6 bases). Germline-derived CDR1 and CDR2 are MNHEY and SMNVEV (reference sequence). This CDR3 is 17 amino acids long. V was trimmed by 1 base and J by 4 bases, leaving 14 bases between them. The CDR3 DNA follows: TGTGCCAGCAGTTTATATCAGCAGGGGCGTTATAATTCACCCCTCCACTTT. This encodes CASSLYQQGRYNSPLHF.

This clone was observed a handful of times. The J gene is TRBJ2-5, the V gene TRBV27; D tentatively fits TRBD1 or TRBD2 (6 bases each). The germline V gene encodes CDR1 MNHEY and CDR2 SMNVEV (reference sequence). V lost 2 bases and J lost 5, with 15 bases in between. This CDR3 contains 15 residues. CDR3 protein: CASSLDRRRGETQYF. In DNA, the CDR3 is TGTGCCAGCAGTTTAGACAGAAGGAGGGGGGAGACCCAGTACTTC.

The CDR3 here is CASSQGFDTDTQYF. As DNA, the CDR3 is TGTGCCAGCAGCCAGGGATTCGACACAGATACGCAGTATTTT. The chain is built from TRBV7-2 and TRBJ2-3; D might be TRBD1 (5 bases). V gave up 5 bases and J gave up 2 bases, with 11 bases separating them. The length of the CDR3 is 14 residues. CDR1 is SGHTA and CDR2 is FQGNSA in the germline V gene. The complete variable domain, with remaining parts taken from reference TRBV7-2 and TRBJ2-3, reads GAGVSQSPSNKVTEKGKDVELRCDPISGHTALYWYRQSLGQGLEFLIYFQGNSAPDKSGLPSDRFSAERTGGSVSTLTIQRTQQEDSAVYLCASSQGFDTDTQYFGPGTRLTVL.

This clone has only a few counts. The CDR3 DNA is TGTGCCAGCAGCTCATCCGGGACAGCTCCCTATACGCAGTATTTT. It yields the protein CASSSSGTAPYTQYF. The chain couples TRBV7-9 to TRBJ2-3; the match to TRBD1 covers 7 bases. The CDR3 sequence is 15 residues long. V shed 4 bases, J shed 7 bases, and the junction held 11 bases outside the gene matches. CDR1 and CDR2 from the germline V gene are SEHNR and FQNEAQ (reference sequence).

The J gene is TRBJ2-3, the V gene TRBV11-2; TRBD1 or TRBD2 may be the D gene (5 bases each). The CDR3 is 13 residues long. V lost 3 bases to trimming and J lost 6 bases, with 10 bases between them. In germline, CDR1 is SGHAT, CDR2 FQNNGV. The CDR3 DNA sequence: TGTGCCAGCAGCTTTGAGGGGACGGATACGCAGTATTTT. Translation: CASSFEGTDTQYF.

This clone has more than one count but fewer than ten. The chain carries TRBV27 and TRBJ1-2; D unclear. The germline V and J ends were trimmed by 3 bases and 4 bases, with 12 bases remaining between them. The CDR3 runs to 14 residues. Germline CDR1 MNHEY, CDR2 SMNVEV (reference sequence). The CDR3 loop is CASSFRGGSYGYTF. CDR3 coding DNA: TGTGCCAGCAGTTTTAGAGGAGGGTCCTATGGCTACACCTTC.

This clone was seen at least ten times. V is TRBV29-1 and J is TRBJ2-1, with D perhaps TRBD2 (5 bases). Trimming removed 7 bases from V and 4 bases from J, with 11 bases in between. The germline V gene encodes CDR1 SQVTM and CDR2 ANQGSEA. This CDR3 comprises 12 residues. The CDR3 spells CSAARGYNEQFF. CDR3 sequence (DNA): TGCAGCGCCGCTCGGGGATACAATGAGCAGTTCTTC.

The sample holds a few counts of this clone. The chain couples TRBV7-2 to TRBJ2-2, with TRBD2 as a possible D gene (6 bases). CDR1 and CDR2 (germline): SGHTA, FQGNSA. Trimming shortened V by 5 bases and J by 7 bases, and 20 bases separated the two germline ends. This CDR3 contains 16 residues. The CDR3 DNA is TGTGCCAGCAGCCCACAATTAGCGGCTTTGCACGGGGAGCTGTTTTTT. Translating gives CASSPQLAALHGELFF. Variable domain in full (rest from reference TRBV7-2 and TRBJ2-2): GAGVSQSPSNKVTEKGKDVELRCDPISGHTALYWYRQSLGQGLEFLIYFQGNSAPDKSGLPSDRFSAERTGGSVSTLTIQRTQQEDSAVYLCASSPQLAALHGELFFGEGSRLTVL.

The chain has TRBV13 and TRBJ1-1, with a possible D match to TRBD1 (6 bases). CDR1 is PRHDT and CDR2 is FYEKMQ in the germline V gene (reference sequence). With 5 bases removed from V and 6 bases from J, the gap between germline ends came to 13 bases. The CDR3 has 13 amino acids. The CDR3: CASSPGEWAEAFF. The CDR3 nucleotides read TGTGCCAGCAGCCCAGGGGAATGGGCTGAAGCTTTCTTT.

This clone was seen a handful of times. This sequence joins TRBV5-6 and TRBJ1-1; D is possibly TRBD1 (5 bases). Germline CDR1 and CDR2: SGHDT and YYEEEE. Trimming cost V 2 bases and J 6 bases, with 14 bases left between them. This CDR3 spans 14 amino acids. CDR3 bases: TGTGCCAGCAGCTTACTTCGACAGTTGCCTGAAGCTTTCTTT. Translation: CASSLLRQLPEAFF.

The table lists this clone with a few counts. The chain is built from TRBV28 and TRBJ1-1; D call uncertain. CDR1 and CDR2 (germline): MDHEN, SYDVKM. The V and J ends lost 9 bases and 3 bases respectively, with 11 bases between them. The CDR3 is 12 amino acids. The DNA of the CDR3 is TGTGCCAGTCTTAACAGTTACACTGAAGCTTTCTTT. Its protein is CASLNSYTEAFF.

V gene TRBV5-1 combines with J gene TRBJ2-3, with D possibly matching TRBD1 (6 bases). The CDR3 has 14 residues. Germline assignment: CDR1 SGHRS and CDR2 YFSETQ. The ends were cut back, 0 bases at V and 2 bases at J, with 7 bases in the middle. CDR3 in DNA: TGCGCCAGCAGCTTGGGACAGGTCACAGATACGCAGTATTTT. Translation gives CASSLGQVTDTQYF.

This clone was recorded a few times. The chain employs TRBV29-1 and TRBJ1-1, with TRBD1 matching over 7 bases. The V segment lost 5 bases and the J segment 4 bases; nucleotides outside the gene matches: 7. CDR3 length: 13 amino acids. Germline CDR1 reads SQVTM; CDR2 reads ANQGSEA. The CDR3 sequence: CSVWDSRGTEAFF. The CDR3 DNA reads TGCAGCGTTTGGGACAGTAGAGGCACTGAAGCTTTCTTT.

This clone was seen more than once but under ten times. J is TRBJ2-4 and V is TRBV10-3, with 8 bases fitting TRBD1. The CDR3 covers 15 residues. V gave up 0 bases and J gave up 8 bases; unmatched junction bases: 6. CDR1 is ENHRY and CDR2 is SYGVKD in the germline V gene. The CDR3 reads CAISESRGTGDIQYF. In nucleotides, the CDR3 is TGTGCCATCAGTGAGTCTCGGGGGACAGGAGACATTCAGTACTTC.